The present T cell receptor (beta chain) was sequenced within a study of blood T cell repertoires in COVID-19. Study-level information: T cells, B-cell-depleted T cells, or PBMCs supplied cDNA or gDNA.

Individuals drawn from 20 to 25 US areas were about 18 to 89 years old. Membership in each cohort depended on participant-reported clinical history. CDR3 length: 13 residues. Trimming left V 3 bases short and J 6 bases short, with 13 bases between. CDR1 is GTSNPN, CDR2 SVGIG, per germline (reference sequence). Authors' data handling: Amplification of reference gene primers provided the estimated nucleated cell counts. Generated by immunoSEQ multiplex PCR, the TCRdb table keeps only in-frame clones and is missing some. The V and J calls and clone size come from that table; D and trimming were worked out from the DNA. The sample has approximately 250,000 clones; about 86% are singletons.

V usage is TRBV30 and J usage is TRBJ2-3; D is possibly TRBD2 (5 bases). The sample taken for sequencing was PBMCs or T cells enriched from blood (not recorded which). This TCR derives from a man aged 25-45 years with acute COVID-19. The CDR3 reads CAWRDWRVDTQYF. For the CDR3, the DNA is TGTGCCTGGAGGGACTGGCGAGTCGATACGCAGTATTTT.